The present T cell receptor beta chain was sequenced within a study of regulatory T cells in long-lasting Graves disease. Points on this clonotype: Its antigen is as yet unknown.

Time point here: persistent/refractory GD, antithyroid drugs over 5 years with positive TRAb. RNA isolated from PBMCs was used to make the TCR library. Enrollment of patients was through an endocrinology department in Xi'an, China. The CDR3 is 14 residues long. Deletions cut 4 bases from V and 2 bases from J, with 12 bases between. Germline CDR1 SGHRS, CDR2 YFSETQ. iRepertoire HTBI primers and Arm-PCR of CDR3 regions built TCR beta libraries. TCRdb reprocessed the multiplex PCR reads with MiXCR, giving one entry per CDR3 protein. The data show fewer than 400,000 distinct CDR3 sequences, with less than 20% seen just once and approximately 31% held by the top ten. Study conclusions and caveats: Researchers reported studying only peripheral blood, not thyroid tissue.

The sample here was peripheral blood mononuclear cells (PBMCs), taken when the disease was refractory, from a patient treated with antithyroid drugs. V is TRBV5-1 and J is TRBJ1-2; maybe TRBD1 (5 bases). The sequence derives from a female donor with Graves disease. The CDR3 sequence is CASSIDRGNYGYTF. CDR3 bases: TGCGCCAGCAGCATAGATCGGGGGAACTATGGCTACACCTTC.